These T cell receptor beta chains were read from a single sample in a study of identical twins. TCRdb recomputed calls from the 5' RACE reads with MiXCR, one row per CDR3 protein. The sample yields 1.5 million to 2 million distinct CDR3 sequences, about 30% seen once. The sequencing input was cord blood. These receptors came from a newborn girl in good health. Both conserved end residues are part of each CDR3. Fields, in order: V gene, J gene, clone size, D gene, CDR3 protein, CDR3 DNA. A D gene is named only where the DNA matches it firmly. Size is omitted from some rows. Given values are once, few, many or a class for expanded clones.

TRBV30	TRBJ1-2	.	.	CAWSDREDGYTF	TGTGCCTGGAGTGACAGGGAAGATGGCTACACCTTC
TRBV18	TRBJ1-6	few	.	CASSPFLFGAHNSPLHF	TGTGCCAGCTCACCGTTTCTTTTCGGGGCCCATAATTCACCCCTCCACTTT
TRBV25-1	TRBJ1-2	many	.	CASSEPANYGYTF	TGTGCCAGCAGTGAACCGGCTAACTATGGCTACACCTTC
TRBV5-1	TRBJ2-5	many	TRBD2	CASSGLAGKETQYF	TGCGCCAGCAGCGGACTAGCTGGGAAAGAGACCCAGTACTTC
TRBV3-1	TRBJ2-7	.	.	CASSQDRPGNEQYF	TGTGCCAGCAGCCAAGATCGTCCGGGGAACGAGCAGTACTTC
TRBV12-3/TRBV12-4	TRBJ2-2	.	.	CASTGGGAGVAGELFF	TGTGCCAGCACCGGTGGAGGGGCAGGGGTAGCCGGGGAGCTGTTTTTT
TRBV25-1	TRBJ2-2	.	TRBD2	CASSEYKGNGGLAGGENAGELFF	TGTGCCAGCAGTGAATATAAAGGAAATGGGGGACTAGCGGGAGGGGAGAACGCCGGGGAGCTGTTTTTT
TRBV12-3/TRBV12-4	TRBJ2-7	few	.	CASSQDAGGVWEQYF	TGTGCCAGCAGTCAGGACGCCGGGGGAGTCTGGGAGCAGTACTTC
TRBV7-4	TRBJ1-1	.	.	CASAPGGENTEAFF	TGTGCCAGCGCCCCGGGGGGCGAGAACACTGAAGCTTTCTTT
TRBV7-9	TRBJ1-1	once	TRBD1	CASRAGGPNTEAFF	TGTGCCAGCAGAGCAGGGGGCCCAAACACTGAAGCTTTCTTT
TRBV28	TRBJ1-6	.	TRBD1	CASRPATGNNSPLHF	TGTGCCAGCAGGCCCGCGACAGGGAATAATTCACCCCTCCACTTT
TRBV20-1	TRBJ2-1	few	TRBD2	CSARAGLAVYNEQFF	TGCAGTGCTAGAGCAGGGCTAGCGGTATACAATGAGCAGTTCTTC
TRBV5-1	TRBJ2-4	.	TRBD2	CASSLTSGGAGNIQYF	TGCGCCAGCAGCTTGACTAGCGGGGGGGCAGGAAACATTCAGTACTTC
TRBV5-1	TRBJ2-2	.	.	CASSPTRGGNTGELFF	TGCGCCAGCAGTCCGACTCGGGGTGGTAACACCGGGGAGCTGTTTTTT